The rows below give T cell receptor beta chains drawn from one sample of a study of OX40 agonist ivuxolimab in advanced cancers. Sequencing was performed with immunoSEQ multiplex PCR; in TCRdb, only in-frame clones are kept and a portion is missing. The repertoire has 70,000 to 75,000 clones, around 84% of them found once; the top ten carry around 1.1%. The sequenced sample was CD4+ or CD8+ T cells sorted from blood, obtained in a trial of the OX40 agonist ivuxolimab. The source is an adult with an advanced solid tumor such as melanoma, head and neck, liver or kidney cancer. CDR3s include the opening cysteine and the closing phenylalanine or tryptophan. A D gene is named only where the DNA matches it firmly. Size values are once, few and many counts, or a class for expanded clones, and some rows have none.

j_call: TRBJ1-1; clone_size: NA; cdr3_length: 16; d_call: TRBD1; v_call: TRBV7-2; cdr3_aa: CASKHPGGQQNTEAFF; cdr3_nt: TGTGCCAGCAAACATCCAGGGGGGCAGCAGAACACTGAAGCTTTCTTT
j_call: TRBJ2-7; clone_size: NA; cdr3_length: 14; d_call: NA; v_call: TRBV5-1; cdr3_aa: CASSLGGSPYEQYF; cdr3_nt: TGCGCCAGCAGCTTGGGTGGCAGTCCCTACGAGCAGTACTTC
j_call: TRBJ1-1; clone_size: NA; cdr3_length: 15; d_call: NA; v_call: TRBV5-1; cdr3_aa: CASSLGSTGYTEAFF; cdr3_nt: TGCGCCAGCAGCTTGGGTAGCACGGGTTACACTGAAGCTTTCTTT
j_call: TRBJ2-2; clone_size: NA; cdr3_length: 14; d_call: NA; v_call: TRBV6-4; cdr3_aa: CASSVGLPAGELFF; cdr3_nt: TGTGCCAGCAGTGTTGGACTACCAGCCGGGGAGCTGTTTTTT
j_call: TRBJ1-5; clone_size: once; cdr3_length: 15; d_call: NA; v_call: TRBV18; cdr3_aa: CASSPNIGDNQPQHF; cdr3_nt: TGTGCCAGCTCACCCAACATCGGGGATAATCAGCCCCAGCATTTT
j_call: TRBJ1-4; clone_size: NA; cdr3_length: 12; d_call: NA; v_call: TRBV10-2; cdr3_aa: CASSEKHEKLFF; cdr3_nt: TGCGCCAGCTCTGAGAAACATGAAAAACTGTTTTTT
j_call: TRBJ2-5; clone_size: NA; cdr3_length: 14; d_call: TRBD2; v_call: TRBV6-5; cdr3_aa: CASRRTSALGTQYF; cdr3_nt: TGTGCCAGCAGGAGGACTAGCGCCCTAGGGACCCAGTACTTC
j_call: TRBJ2-1; clone_size: NA; cdr3_length: 15; d_call: TRBD1; v_call: TRBV15; cdr3_aa: CATSSRGFSYNEQFF; cdr3_nt: TGTGCCACCAGCAGCAGGGGGTTCTCCTACAATGAGCAGTTCTTC
j_call: TRBJ1-1; clone_size: NA; cdr3_length: 11; d_call: TRBD1; v_call: TRBV10-3; cdr3_aa: CATRQGMGSFF; cdr3_nt: TGTGCCACCCGACAGGGCATGGGGTCTTTCTTT
j_call: TRBJ1-6; clone_size: few; cdr3_length: 14; d_call: TRBD1; v_call: TRBV2; cdr3_aa: CASRGDSNNSPLHF; cdr3_nt: TGTGCCAGCAGGGGGGACAGTAATAATTCACCCCTCCACTTT
j_call: TRBJ1-2; clone_size: NA; cdr3_length: 13; d_call: NA; v_call: TRBV6-1; cdr3_aa: CASNQDGLFGYTF; cdr3_nt: TGTGCCAGCAATCAGGACGGCTTGTTTGGCTACACCTTC
j_call: TRBJ2-2; clone_size: NA; cdr3_length: 19; d_call: TRBD2; v_call: TRBV4-3; cdr3_aa: CASSQDGSQRGGLTGELFF; cdr3_nt: TGCGCCAGCAGCCAAGATGGGTCCCAGCGGGGGGGCCTCACCGGGGAGCTGTTTTTT
j_call: TRBJ1-2; clone_size: NA; cdr3_length: 18; d_call: NA; v_call: TRBV7-9; cdr3_aa: CASSLGSNTRLGDYGYTF; cdr3_nt: TGTGCCAGCAGCTTAGGGTCAAATACACGGTTAGGGGACTATGGCTACACCTTC
j_call: TRBJ1-1; clone_size: NA; cdr3_length: 13; d_call: NA; v_call: TRBV7-3; cdr3_aa: CASSLTVTDEAFF; cdr3_nt: TGTGCCAGCAGCTTAACCGTAACAGACGAAGCTTTCTTT